This TCR beta chain was identified during a study of T cell responses to AZD1222 COVID-19 vaccine. Overall study findings and caveats: Epitopes outside B.1.351 and B.1.1.7 mutated regions reportedly drew nearly half of spike TCRs. Repertoires were obtained only post-peak T cell response. Spike-specific TCR breadth and depth rose after two AZD1222 doses. Among vaccine-associated CD4 TCRs, coverage spanned spike, with dominance at 160-218 and 743-854.

The germline V gene encodes CDR1 SGHNT and CDR2 YYREEE (reference sequence). The V gene lost 2 bases and the J gene lost 6 bases, with 12 bases spanning the gap. The CDR3 loop spans 14 amino acids. Some clones are missing from TCRdb's copy, which holds only in-frame ones; the method was immunoSEQ multiplex PCR. Seen here are about 93,000 clones, roughly nine tenths observed once, and the top ten hold under 3%. About this clone itself: Its cognate antigen is unknown.

The sequence was obtained from an adult who received the AZD1222 COVID-19 vaccine. This chain connects TRBV5-4 to TRBJ2-1; D uncertain. Sample: peripheral blood, taken 28 days after the second AZD1222 dose. The DNA for the CDR3 is TGTGCCAGCAGCTTTTATGATCCCGTCAATGAGCAGTTCTTC. This codes for CASSFYDPVNEQFF.